Below, 14 T cell receptor beta chains from the same sample are listed, as sequenced in a study of control samples from healthy donors and cancer patients. Only in-frame clones appear in the TCRdb table, and some are missing; sequencing was by immunoSEQ multiplex PCR. The data contain over 150,000 clones, approximately 92% of them singletons. The sample was blood. The receptors shown here come from a man between 18 and 35 years old in good health.

The gene calls are TRBV7-2 and TRBJ2-7; unclear D gene. The CDR3 length is 14 residues. The ends were cut back, 3 bases at V and 2 bases at J, with 11 bases in the middle. The germline gives CDR1 SGHTA, CDR2 FQGNSA. CDR3 DNA sequence: TGTGCCAGCAGCTTCCGTCTGGGCCCCTACGAGCAGTACTTC. Amino acids: CASSFRLGPYEQYF.

The rearrangement links TRBV19 to TRBJ1-2, with TRBD1 matching 10 bases. This CDR3 contains 19 residues. Per the germline V gene, CDR1 is LNHDA and CDR2 is SQIVND (reference sequence). The V gene end was trimmed by 3 bases and the J gene end by 2 bases; junction bases not matched to a gene: 15. The CDR3 bases are TGTGCCAGTAGTATGAGTGGTGCCCGGGACAGGGGTAGGAACTATGGCTACACCTTC. Its protein product is CASSMSGARDRGRNYGYTF. Drawing the rest from reference TRBV19 and TRBJ1-2, the complete variable domain is DGGITQSPKYLFRKEGQNVTLSCEQNLNHDAMYWYRQDPGQGLRLIYYSQIVNDFQKGDIAEGYSVSREKKESFPLTVTSAQKNPTAFYLCASSMSGARDRGRNYGYTFGSGTRLTVV.

This clone has only one observation. The CDR3 DNA reads as TGTGCCAGCAGCTTATACGCCCGGGACAGCAACAATGAGCAGTTCTTC. The encoded protein is CASSLYARDSNNEQFF. This chain links TRBV5-4 with TRBJ2-1; 7 bases match TRBD1. The CDR3 contains 16 residues. Germline loops: CDR1 SGHNT, CDR2 YYREEE (reference sequence). V lost 2 bases to trimming and J lost 5 bases; unmatched junction nucleotides: 10.

This clone was recorded only once. V gene TRBV7-9 combines with J gene TRBJ2-7; no clear D. Deletions cut 6 bases from V and 5 bases from J, with 8 bases between. The CDR3 consists of 11 residues. The germline gives CDR1 SEHNR, CDR2 FQNEAQ (reference sequence). The chain's CDR3 is CASSYRDEQYF. The DNA of the CDR3 is TGTGCCAGCAGTTACCGGGACGAGCAGTACTTC.

The chain uses TRBV18 and TRBJ2-7; D is uncertain. CDR3 length: 15 amino acids. Germline V CDR1 and CDR2: KGHSH, LQKENI. The V end lost 5 bases, the J end lost 5 bases, and 19 bases lay between the germline ends. This chain's CDR3 is CASSVYHTISDEQYF. CDR3 DNA: TGTGCCAGCTCAGTGTACCACACTATTTCCGACGAGCAGTACTTC.

This clone was recorded only once. The chain couples TRBV10-2 to TRBJ2-4; no definite D call. Trimming cost V 0 bases and J 3 bases, with 12 bases left between them. The CDR3 contains 16 residues. From germline, CDR1 is WSHSY and CDR2 SAAADI. The CDR3 DNA reads TGCGCCAGCAGTGAGTCGCAGCACAAAGTCAAAAACATTCAGTACTTC. It specifies CASSESQHKVKNIQYF.

The V call is TRBV6-5, the J call TRBJ2-3; D is undetermined. V was shortened by 4 bases and J by 1 base, with 3 bases between the two germline ends. The CDR3 sequence is 12 residues long. CDR1 and CDR2 (germline): MNHEY, SVGAGI. The CDR3 spells CASSSGTDTQYF. In nucleotides, the CDR3 is TGTGCCAGCAGTTCGGGCACAGATACGCAGTATTTT.

The chain combines TRBV4-1 with TRBJ1-4; D might be TRBD1 (6 bases). Deletions cut 4 bases from V and 0 bases from J, with 12 bases between. This CDR3 is built from 16 residues. Germline loops: CDR1 MGHRA, CDR2 YSYEKL. CDR3 coding DNA: TGCGCCAGCAGCCCGGGGGCAACTGCAACTAATGAAAAACTGTTTTTT. This encodes CASSPGATATNEKLFF.

The chain is built from TRBV20-1 and TRBJ2-1; D call uncertain. Trimming removed 3 bases at V and 0 bases at J, with 12 bases between. Germline assignment: CDR1 DFQATT and CDR2 SNEGSKA (reference sequence). This CDR3 contains 15 residues. The CDR3 region has the DNA TGCAGTGCTAGTACCGGAGAGAGCTCCTACAATGAGCAGTTCTTC. It is translated as CSASTGESSYNEQFF.

In nucleotides, the CDR3 is TGTGCCAGCGGTAAGACGAGGGACACTGAAGCTTTCTTT. Translating it yields CASGKTRDTEAFF. The rearrangement links TRBV2 to TRBJ1-1; D is undetermined. Germline CDR1 and CDR2: SNHLY and FYNNEI. V shed 8 bases and J shed 3 bases, with 13 bases lying between them. The CDR3 runs to 13 residues.

Concerning this clone: One end of the junction fails to match germline, which may point to a read error. This chain uses TRBV28 with TRBJ1-6; 7 bases map to TRBD1. The CDR3 has 15 amino acids. Germline V gene lookup returns CDR1 MDHEN and CDR2 SYDVKM. The CDR3 DNA reads as TGTGCCGCAGACAGGGAGCCCTCCTATAATTCACTCCTCCACTTT. Protein product: CAADREPSYNSLLHF.

This chain links TRBV30 with TRBJ2-7, with D unclear. The CDR3 runs to 13 residues. Germline V gene data show CDR1 as GTSNPN and CDR2 as SVGIG (reference sequence). V lost 1 base, J lost 6 bases, and 13 bases lay in between. CDR3 coding DNA: TGTGCCTGGAGTGGGCAGGTTTCGTCCGAGCAGTACTTC. Its protein product is CAWSGQVSSEQYF.

This chain uses TRBV12-5 with TRBJ2-7; TRBD1 matches at 9 bases. This CDR3 is 16 amino acids long. Losses at the gene ends were 7 bases for V and 3 bases for J; bases not matched to a gene: 13. Germline CDR1 reads LGHNT; CDR2 reads FRNRAP. The CDR3: CASAPGTGFLVYEQYF. The CDR3 nucleotides are TGTGCTAGTGCTCCCGGGACAGGGTTTCTAGTCTACGAGCAGTACTTC.

The V and J genes are TRBV5-4 and TRBJ2-3, with no clear D. This CDR3 is built from 14 residues. V lost 1 base and J lost 0, with 6 bases in between. Germline loops: CDR1 SGHNT, CDR2 YYREEE (reference sequence). The DNA of the CDR3 is TGTGCCAGCAGCTTGTTACCGAGCACAGATACGCAGTATTTT. Its translation: CASSLLPSTDTQYF.